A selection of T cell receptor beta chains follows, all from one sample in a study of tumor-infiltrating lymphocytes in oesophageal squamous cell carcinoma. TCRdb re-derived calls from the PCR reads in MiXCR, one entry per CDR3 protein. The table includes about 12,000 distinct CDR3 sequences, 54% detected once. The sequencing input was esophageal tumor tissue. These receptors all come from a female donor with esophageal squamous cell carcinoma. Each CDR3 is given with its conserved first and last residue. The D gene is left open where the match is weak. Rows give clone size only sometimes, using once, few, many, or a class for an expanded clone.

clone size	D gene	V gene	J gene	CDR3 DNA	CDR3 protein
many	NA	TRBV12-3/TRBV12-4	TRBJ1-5	TGTGCCAGCAGTTTATCCGTCAGGGTTCAGCCCCAGCATTTT	CASSLSVRVQPQHF
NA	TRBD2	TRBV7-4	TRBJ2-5	TGTGCCAGCAGCTTAGCGCGGGGGGGAGAGACCCAGTACTTC	CASSLARGGETQYF
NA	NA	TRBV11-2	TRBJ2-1	TGTGCCAGCAGCTTAGATCGAGTCGGAGGCTCCTACAATGAGCAGTTCTTC	CASSLDRVGGSYNEQFF
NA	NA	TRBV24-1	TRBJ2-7	TGTGCCACCAGTGATACCACTACAGGGAGCTCCTACAATGAGCAGTACTTC	CATSDTTTGSSYNEQYF
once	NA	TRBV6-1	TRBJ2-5	TGTGCCAGCACCAACAGGGTAAACACATATGAGACCCAGTACTTC	CASTNRVNTYETQYF
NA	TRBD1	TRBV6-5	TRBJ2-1	TGTGCCAGCAGTGGACTCACAGGGGGCAATGAGCAGTTCTTC	CASSGLTGGNEQFF
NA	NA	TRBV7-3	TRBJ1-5	TGTGCCAGCAGCTTTCTTGGGCTCCCTTATAGCAATCAGCCCCAGCATTTT	CASSFLGLPYSNQPQHF
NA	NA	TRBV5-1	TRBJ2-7	TGCGCCAGCAGCTTATCAGGAACCTACGAGCAGTACTTC	CASSLSGTYEQYF
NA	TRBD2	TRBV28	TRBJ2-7	TGTGCCAGCAGCCGTATAGCGGGAGTGGGCTACGAGCAGTACTTC	CASSRIAGVGYEQYF
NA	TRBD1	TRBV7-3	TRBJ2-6	TGTGCCAGCAGCTTGGACAGGGGTTCTGGGGCCAACGTCCTGACTTTC	CASSLDRGSGANVLTF
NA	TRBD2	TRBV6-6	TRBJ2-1	TGTGCCAGCAGTCCCCGTATTAGCGGGAGGGAAGACAATGAGCAGTTCTTC	CASSPRISGREDNEQFF
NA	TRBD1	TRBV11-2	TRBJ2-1	TGTGCCAGCAGCAGCCGGGACAGCTCCTACAATGAGCAGTTCTTC	CASSSRDSSYNEQFF
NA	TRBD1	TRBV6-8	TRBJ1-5	TGTGCCCAAAATGGACAGGGGGCAATGGGGTCTCAGCCCCAGCATTTT	CAQNGQGAMGSQPQHF
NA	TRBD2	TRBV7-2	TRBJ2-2	TGTGCCAGCAGCCCGGGACTAGGAGGGAGGGAGCTGTTTTTT	CASSPGLGGRELFF
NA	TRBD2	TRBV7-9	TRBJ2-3	TGTGCCAGCAGCTTAGTGGGACTAGCGGGAGGTGATACGCAGTATTTT	CASSLVGLAGGDTQYF
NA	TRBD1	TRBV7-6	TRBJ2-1	TGTGCCGGTCAAGGGACAGGCGGAACGACTGAGCAGTTCTTC	CAGQGTGGTTEQFF
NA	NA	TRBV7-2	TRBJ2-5	TGTGCCAGCAGCCCTGCATGGGCCCGCCAAGAGACCCAGTACTTC	CASSPAWARQETQYF
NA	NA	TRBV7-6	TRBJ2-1	TGTGCCAGCAGCTTAGCCTCTCTCGGCGAGCAGTTCTTC	CASSLASLGEQFF
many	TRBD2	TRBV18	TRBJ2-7	TGTGCCAGCTCACCAAGGGGACTAGCGGGAGGGAAAGAGCAGTACTTC	CASSPRGLAGGKEQYF
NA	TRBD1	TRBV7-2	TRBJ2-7	TGTGCCAGCAGCTTAGTCGGGACAGGGAAAATCTACGAGCAGTACTTC	CASSLVGTGKIYEQYF
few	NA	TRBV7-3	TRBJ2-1	TGTGCCAGCAGCTTCGTTGCGGGGGCATATCAGTTCTTC	CASSFVAGAYQFF
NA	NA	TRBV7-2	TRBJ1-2	TGTGCCAGCAGCTTAAACTTCTATGGCTACACCTTC	CASSLNFYGYTF
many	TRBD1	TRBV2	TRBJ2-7	TGTGCCAGCGAAGTAGCTACCGGGACAGGGAGCGAGCAGTACTTC	CASEVATGTGSEQYF
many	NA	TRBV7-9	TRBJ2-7	TGTGCCAGCAGCCCGTTAAACCTAGGGGTCCACGAGCAGTACTTC	CASSPLNLGVHEQYF
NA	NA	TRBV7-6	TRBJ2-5	TGTGCCAGCAGCTTAGTTAGTCCCAGGGGTAAAGAGACCCAGTACTTC	CASSLVSPRGKETQYF
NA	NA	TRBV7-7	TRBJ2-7	TGTGCTAGCAGCTTAGAAGAGGCTACCAACAATGAGCAGTACTTC	CASSLEEATNNEQYF
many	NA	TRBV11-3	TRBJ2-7	TGTGCCAGCAGCTTGCACCCCAATGAGCAGTACTTC	CASSLHPNEQYF
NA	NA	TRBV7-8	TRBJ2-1	TGTGCCAGCAGCCCCGGGTCGGACGGTTCCTACAATGAGCAGTTCTTC	CASSPGSDGSYNEQFF
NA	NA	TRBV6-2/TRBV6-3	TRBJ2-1	TGTACCAGCAGAGCCGCCACGACGGCCACTTTAAACAATGAGCAGTTCTTC	CTSRAATTATLNNEQFF
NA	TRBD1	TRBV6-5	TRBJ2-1	TGTGCCAGCAGTGGGGACAGGGGGCTTTACAATGAGCAGTTCTTC	CASSGDRGLYNEQFF
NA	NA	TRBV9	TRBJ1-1	TGTGCCAGCAGCGTAGGGGACGGCACTGAAGCTTTCTTT	CASSVGDGTEAFF
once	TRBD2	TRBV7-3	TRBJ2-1	TGTGCCAGCAGCCCCGGGACTAGCAGGGACAATGAGCAGTTCTTC	CASSPGTSRDNEQFF
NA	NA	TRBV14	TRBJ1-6	TGTGCCAGCAGCCCCCCGGGGCGGAGAACCCATTCACCCCTCCACTTT	CASSPPGRRTHSPLHF
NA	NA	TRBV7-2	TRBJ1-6	TGTGCCAGCAGCTTAGGCCGGGGGCGGAGGGGTTCACCCCTCCACTTC	CASSLGRGRRGSPLHF
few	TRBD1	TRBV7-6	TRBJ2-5	TGTGCTAGCAGCCGCGGACAGGGGGCGATGGAGACCCAGTACTTC	CASSRGQGAMETQYF
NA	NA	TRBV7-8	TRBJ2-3	TGTGCCAGCAGCTTTGGAGATACGCAGTATTTT	CASSFGDTQYF
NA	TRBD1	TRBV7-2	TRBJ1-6	TGTGCCAGCAGCTCCCTCCGGGACAGGGGCACCGAGCAGTACTTT	CASSSLRDRGTEQYF
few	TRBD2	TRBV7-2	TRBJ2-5	TGTGCCAGCAGCCGTACCGGGACTAGCGGTCGAGGAGGATGGGAGACCCAGTACTTC	CASSRTGTSGRGGWETQYF
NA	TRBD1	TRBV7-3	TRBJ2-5	TGTGCCAGCAGCCTGACAGGGGACGGGGAGACCCAGTACTTC	CASSLTGDGETQYF
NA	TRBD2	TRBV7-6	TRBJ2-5	TGTGCTAGCAGCCAACTAGCGGGAAGGGGGGAGACCCAGTACTTC	CASSQLAGRGETQYF
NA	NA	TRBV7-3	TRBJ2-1	TGTGCCAGCAGCTTACAGTCAGGGTCCTACAATGAGCAGTTCTTC	CASSLQSGSYNEQFF
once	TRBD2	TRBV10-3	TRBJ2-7	TGTGCCATGGGGGAGGGGCTCTCCTACGAGCAGTACTTC	CAMGEGLSYEQYF
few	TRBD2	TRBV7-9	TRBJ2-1	TGTGCCAGCAGCCCCGTAGGCGGGAGGCAGTACAATGAGCAGTTCTTC	CASSPVGGRQYNEQFF
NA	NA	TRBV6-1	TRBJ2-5	TGTGCCAGCAGTGAAGGTGGGCAAGAGACCCAGTACTTC	CASSEGGQETQYF
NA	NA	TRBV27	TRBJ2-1	TGTGCCAGCAGTTTTCTCGGAACAGGACCAGGGGAGACCCAGTTCTTC	CASSFLGTGPGETQFF
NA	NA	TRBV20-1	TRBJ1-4	TGCAGTGCTAAGTTGCCATCTCAAGAACTGTTTTTT	CSAKLPSQELFF
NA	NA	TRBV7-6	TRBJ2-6	NA	CASSLGLERVRAVLRF
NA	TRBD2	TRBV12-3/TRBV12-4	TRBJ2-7	TGTGCCAGCAGTTTAATACGGTCGGATCTTCTAGCGGGCCTCCCCTACGAGCAGTACTTC	CASSLIRSDLLAGLPYEQYF
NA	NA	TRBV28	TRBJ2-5	TGTGCCAGCAGTGGGGGCGGGGGACAGATACAAGAGACCCAGTACTTC	CASSGGGGQIQETQYF
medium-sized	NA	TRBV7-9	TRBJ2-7	TGTGCCAGCGAAGCCAGGAGTTCTTACGAGCAGTACTTC	CASEARSSYEQYF
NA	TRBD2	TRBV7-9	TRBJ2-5	TGTGCCAGCAGCTTAGGGACTAGCGGACAAGAGACCCAGTACTTC	CASSLGTSGQETQYF
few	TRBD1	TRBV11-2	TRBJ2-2	TGTGCCAGCAGCCGACAGGGGAACACCGGGGAGCTGTTTTTT	CASSRQGNTGELFF
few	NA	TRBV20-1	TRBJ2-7	TGCAGTGCTATCCCCAGGGGGGCCTACGAGCAGTACTTC	CSAIPRGAYEQYF
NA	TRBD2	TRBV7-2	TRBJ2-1	TGTGCCAGCAGCTTAGGGTCTAGCGGGAATTACAATGAGCAGTTCTTC	CASSLGSSGNYNEQFF